This TCR beta chain was captured in a study of vaccination effects on CD4 cells after COVID-19. Background on the study: The median interval between the second dose and post-vaccine sampling was 72 days. Notes on the study in general: Long after vaccination, the clones induced by infection and by vaccine shrank markedly in size. Researchers report that only 1 of 255 vaccine-induced clones in healthy vaccinees cross-reacted with common cold coronaviruses.

Notes on this clone: Its antigen is unknown.

The assay was immunoSEQ multiplex PCR, and TCRdb's table has in-frame clones only and misses some. Here the sample spans about 24,000 clones, less than 85% being singletons. ViraFEST used viral peptide pools to expand antigen-specific CD4+ T cells before sequencing. The culture ran for 10 days, and then CD4+ T cells were isolated. The vaccine given was either BNT162b2 or mRNA-1273, in two doses. Two million PBMC were placed in each well, which was supplemented with approximately 9.2 IU/ml IL-2 and roughly 9 ug/ml peptides. Germline V gives CDR1 WSHSY, CDR2 SAAADI. The CDR3 is 15 residues long. Unmatched junction bases numbered 0, after V lost 0 bases and J lost 1 base.

This clonotype was sampled from a human donor who received a COVID-19 vaccine. The sample here was CD4+ T cells from PBMCs cultured with SARS-CoV-2 spike peptides, taken after COVID-19 vaccination. The chain couples TRBV10-2 to TRBJ2-1; 7 bases are shared with TRBD2. This chain's CDR3 is CASSESGGSYNEQFF. The CDR3, as DNA: TGCGCCAGCAGTGAGTCGGGGGGGTCCTACAATGAGCAGTTCTTC.